The rows below give T cell receptor beta chains drawn from one sample of a study of regulatory T cells in long-lasting Graves disease. From the multiplex PCR reads, TCRdb called clonotypes with MiXCR, one entry per CDR3 protein. Seen here are a few hundred thousand distinct CDR3 sequences, about a quarter observed once, and the top ten hold approximately 28%. Sample: peripheral blood mononuclear cells (PBMCs), taken when the disease was refractory, from a patient treated with antithyroid drugs. Receptors originate from a female donor with Graves disease. Each CDR3 is given with its conserved first and last residue. Fields, in order: J gene, D gene, clone size, V gene, CDR3 DNA, CDR3 protein. A D gene is named only where the DNA matches it firmly. Expanded clones get a size class; other rows say once, few or many, or leave the size out.

j_gene: TRBJ2-7; d_gene: TRBD2; abundance: few; v_gene: TRBV5-1; CDR3nt: TGCGCCAGCAGTAAAGGACTAGCGGGAGGGCCTCTCAACCTTCTAAGCTCCTACGAGCAGTACTTC; CDR3aa: CASSKGLAGGPLNLLSSYEQYF
j_gene: TRBJ1-1; d_gene: -; abundance: many; v_gene: TRBV7-2; CDR3nt: TGTGCCAGCAGCTTAGAGGGCTACCGGACGGAGAACACTGAAGCTTTCTTT; CDR3aa: CASSLEGYRTENTEAFF
j_gene: TRBJ2-6; d_gene: -; abundance: few; v_gene: TRBV28; CDR3nt: TGTGCCAGCAGGTTTGGGGCCAACGTCCTGACTTTC; CDR3aa: CASRFGANVLTF
j_gene: TRBJ2-4; d_gene: -; abundance: -; v_gene: TRBV6-1; CDR3nt: TGTGCCAGCAGTCGGACAGCTGGCAAAAACATTCAGTACTTC; CDR3aa: CASSRTAGKNIQYF
j_gene: TRBJ2-1; d_gene: -; abundance: -; v_gene: TRBV6-1; CDR3nt: TGTGCCAGCGGTACCATCGATAGCGCTTTTCGTCACAATGAGCAGTTCTTC; CDR3aa: CASGTIDSAFRHNEQFF
j_gene: TRBJ1-5; d_gene: TRBD1; abundance: -; v_gene: TRBV19; CDR3nt: TGTGCCACCGCAGGGGGGAGAGGGAGCAATCAGCCCCAGCATTTT; CDR3aa: CATAGGRGSNQPQHF
j_gene: TRBJ2-4; d_gene: TRBD2; abundance: few; v_gene: TRBV30; CDR3nt: TGTGCCTGGAGTGGAGTAGCGGGAGGGGTAGACATTCAGTACTTC; CDR3aa: CAWSGVAGGVDIQYF
j_gene: TRBJ2-7; d_gene: TRBD2; abundance: few; v_gene: TRBV30; CDR3nt: TGTGCCTGGAGTTCCGGGACTAGCGTCTTCTACGAGCAGTACTTC; CDR3aa: CAWSSGTSVFYEQYF
j_gene: TRBJ2-1; d_gene: TRBD2; abundance: once; v_gene: TRBV12-3/TRBV12-4; CDR3nt: TGTGCCAGCAGTTTTGGGCTAGCGGGAGGCCCATACAATGAGCAGTTCTTC; CDR3aa: CASSFGLAGGPYNEQFF
j_gene: TRBJ1-2; d_gene: TRBD1; abundance: -; v_gene: TRBV27; CDR3nt: TGTGCCAGCAGAAAATCCAGAACAGGGGGCGGCTATGGCTACACCTTC; CDR3aa: CASRKSRTGGGYGYTF
j_gene: TRBJ2-5; d_gene: TRBD2; abundance: -; v_gene: TRBV4-1; CDR3nt: TGCGCCAGCAGCCAAGGCTCACTAGCGGGATCAGAGACCCAGTACTTC; CDR3aa: CASSQGSLAGSETQYF
j_gene: TRBJ2-5; d_gene: TRBD1; abundance: few; v_gene: TRBV5-1; CDR3nt: TGCGCCAGCAGCTCACAGGGGGCGCCCGCGGAGACCCAGTACTTC; CDR3aa: CASSSQGAPAETQYF
j_gene: TRBJ1-1; d_gene: -; abundance: few; v_gene: TRBV20-1; CDR3nt: TGCAGTGCTAGGGGGGACCTGGGCACTGAAGCTTTCTTT; CDR3aa: CSARGDLGTEAFF
j_gene: TRBJ1-2; d_gene: -; abundance: -; v_gene: TRBV19; CDR3nt: TGTGCCAGTAGTATCTCCCAGACCTATGGCTACACCTTC; CDR3aa: CASSISQTYGYTF
j_gene: TRBJ2-1; d_gene: -; abundance: -; v_gene: TRBV20-1; CDR3nt: TGCAGTGCTATTAAAGGGGGTGTTGGCTCCTACAATGAGCAGTTCTTC; CDR3aa: CSAIKGGVGSYNEQFF
j_gene: TRBJ2-5; d_gene: -; abundance: -; v_gene: TRBV7-2; CDR3nt: TGTGCCAGCAGCTTCGGTCAGACCCAGTACTTC; CDR3aa: CASSFGQTQYF
j_gene: TRBJ2-7; d_gene: TRBD1; abundance: few; v_gene: TRBV27; CDR3nt: TGTGCCAGCAGACGAACAGGGGGCGCTCAGAACGAGCAGTACTTC; CDR3aa: CASRRTGGAQNEQYF
j_gene: TRBJ1-2; d_gene: TRBD1; abundance: few; v_gene: TRBV29-1; CDR3nt: TGCAGCGTTGACGTACGGACAGGGGAACGTGCGGATAACTATGGCTACACCTTC; CDR3aa: CSVDVRTGERADNYGYTF
j_gene: TRBJ2-1; d_gene: TRBD2; abundance: few; v_gene: TRBV7-9; CDR3nt: TGTGCCAGCAGATCTAGCGGAACAAGCTCCTACAATGAGCAGTTCTTC; CDR3aa: CASRSSGTSSYNEQFF
j_gene: TRBJ2-3; d_gene: TRBD2; abundance: -; v_gene: TRBV19; CDR3nt: TGTGCCAGTTCCCCCCCGAGGACTAGCGGTAGCACAGATACGCAGTATTTT; CDR3aa: CASSPPRTSGSTDTQYF
j_gene: TRBJ2-5; d_gene: TRBD2; abundance: many; v_gene: TRBV15; CDR3nt: TGTGCCACCAGCAGAGATTTTGCGGGAGGTCGCGAGACCCAGTACTTC; CDR3aa: CATSRDFAGGRETQYF
j_gene: TRBJ2-7; d_gene: -; abundance: -; v_gene: TRBV20-1; CDR3nt: TGCAGTGCTAGAGATCCCCATGGCCTACTACTCGAGCAGTACTTC; CDR3aa: CSARDPHGLLLEQYF
j_gene: TRBJ1-5; d_gene: -; abundance: -; v_gene: TRBV28; CDR3nt: TGTGCCAGCAGTCCGCCCCGCAGGAGTAGCAATCAGCCCCGGCATTTT; CDR3aa: CASSPPRRSSNQPRHF
j_gene: TRBJ2-7; d_gene: TRBD2; abundance: many; v_gene: TRBV2; CDR3nt: TGTGCCAGCAGGACCGTAGCGGGAAAAGTCGAGCAGTACTTC; CDR3aa: CASRTVAGKVEQYF
j_gene: TRBJ2-7; d_gene: -; abundance: many; v_gene: TRBV25-1; CDR3nt: TGTGCCAGCAGTGATTACGTAACAAGTACGTACGAGCAGTACTTC; CDR3aa: CASSDYVTSTYEQYF
j_gene: TRBJ2-7; d_gene: TRBD1; abundance: few; v_gene: TRBV5-1; CDR3nt: TGCGCCAGCAGACCCCCAGGGACAGGGGGCTACGAGCAGTACTTT; CDR3aa: CASRPPGTGGYEQYF
j_gene: TRBJ2-6; d_gene: -; abundance: few; v_gene: TRBV15; CDR3nt: TGTGCCACCAGCAGGGAACCCTTCACCGCCGGGGCCGTTTGGGGGGCCAACGTCCTGACTTTC; CDR3aa: CATSREPFTAGAVWGANVLTF
j_gene: TRBJ1-5; d_gene: -; abundance: -; v_gene: TRBV19; CDR3nt: TGTGCCAGTAGTCCGCTAGAGGGGCATTATAGCAATCAGCCCCAGCATTTT; CDR3aa: CASSPLEGHYSNQPQHF
j_gene: TRBJ1-2; d_gene: -; abundance: once; v_gene: TRBV7-9; CDR3nt: TGTGCCAGCAGCCCACCTGGCTACACCTTC; CDR3aa: CASSPPGYTF
j_gene: TRBJ2-7; d_gene: TRBD2; abundance: -; v_gene: TRBV20-1; CDR3nt: TGCAGTGCTAGAAGGCGGGAGGGGGGTTACGAGCAGTACTTC; CDR3aa: CSARRREGGYEQYF
j_gene: TRBJ2-4; d_gene: -; abundance: few; v_gene: TRBV7-8; CDR3nt: TGTGCCAGCAGCTTACGGTTGGGCCATTCGGAAAACATTCAGTACTTC; CDR3aa: CASSLRLGHSENIQYF
j_gene: TRBJ1-1; d_gene: -; abundance: many; v_gene: TRBV11-2; CDR3nt: TGTGCCAGCAGCCGCCGGGTCGGAGGGAACACTGAAGCTTTCTTT; CDR3aa: CASSRRVGGNTEAFF
j_gene: TRBJ2-7; d_gene: TRBD2; abundance: -; v_gene: TRBV27; CDR3nt: TGTGCCGGCAGTGCCCAGACTAGCGGGGGGAGGCACGAGCAGTACTTC; CDR3aa: CAGSAQTSGGRHEQYF
j_gene: TRBJ2-5; d_gene: TRBD2; abundance: -; v_gene: TRBV28; CDR3nt: TGTGCCAGCAGTTCGACTAGCCTAGAGACCCAGTACTTC; CDR3aa: CASSSTSLETQYF
j_gene: TRBJ1-5; d_gene: -; abundance: few; v_gene: TRBV7-2; CDR3nt: TGTGCCAGCAGCTTAGGACGGAATAGCAATCAGCCCCAGCATTTT; CDR3aa: CASSLGRNSNQPQHF
j_gene: TRBJ2-7; d_gene: -; abundance: few; v_gene: TRBV18; CDR3nt: TGTGCCAGCTCACCACCACTAGCCTACGAGCAGTACTTC; CDR3aa: CASSPPLAYEQYF
j_gene: TRBJ2-6; d_gene: -; abundance: -; v_gene: TRBV6-1; CDR3nt: TGTGCCAGCAGTGCCTACAGAGCTGGGGCCAACGTCCTGACTTTC; CDR3aa: CASSAYRAGANVLTF
j_gene: TRBJ2-7; d_gene: TRBD1; abundance: many; v_gene: TRBV2; CDR3nt: TGTGCCAGCAGTGGGGAGATAACAGGGGAAACCTACGAGCAGTACTTC; CDR3aa: CASSGEITGETYEQYF
j_gene: TRBJ2-7; d_gene: -; abundance: few; v_gene: TRBV30; CDR3nt: TGTGCCTGGACCGTCGGCTACGAGCAGTACTTC; CDR3aa: CAWTVGYEQYF
j_gene: TRBJ2-1; d_gene: -; abundance: -; v_gene: TRBV18; CDR3nt: TGTGCCAGCTCCTATAGCGGAGAGTGGAGTGAGCAGTTCTTC; CDR3aa: CASSYSGEWSEQFF